This is a list of T cell receptor beta chains from one sample in a study of shared clonotypes between healthy human individuals. The data were produced by immunoSEQ multiplex PCR, yet TCRdb's version contains in-frame clones alone and is incomplete. The table includes under 1,100,000 clones, approximately 80% detected once. The sequenced sample was memory CD4+ T cells from PBMCs. Receptor source: a man younger than 35 in good health. Some clones in this sample may be carry-over from other donors' samples. CDR3s include the opening cysteine and the closing phenylalanine or tryptophan. The D gene is left open where the match is weak. Size is stated for part of the rows, as once, few or many counts, or as a class when the clone is expanded.

v_gene	abundance	d_gene	j_gene	CDR3aa	CDR3nt
TRBV10-3	.	TRBD2	TRBJ2-7	CAISLGTSGRAVQYF	TGTGCCATCAGCCTCGGGACTAGCGGGAGGGCCGTGCAGTACTTC
TRBV4-1	once	TRBD1	TRBJ2-7	CASSPMDRATSYEQYF	TGCGCCAGCAGCCCGATGGACAGGGCGACCTCCTACGAGCAGTACTTC
TRBV7-9	few	.	TRBJ2-2	CASSFSRNTGELFF	TGTGCCAGCAGCTTTTCCCGAAACACCGGGGAGCTGTTTTTT
TRBV18	.	TRBD1	TRBJ2-2	CASSKTGDNTGELFF	TGTGCCAGCTCAAAAACAGGGGATAACACCGGGGAGCTGTTTTTT
TRBV9	.	.	TRBJ1-5	CASSVGSFIDQPQHF	TGTGCCAGCAGCGTAGGTAGTTTTATTGATCAGCCCCAGCATTTT
TRBV10-3	.	TRBD1	TRBJ2-5	CAISETGGRRETQYF	TGTGCCATCAGTGAGACAGGGGGTAGAAGGGAGACCCAGTACTTC
TRBV7-7	.	.	TRBJ2-7	CASSRNVESYEQYF	TGTGCCAGCTCCCGAAATGTAGAGAGCTACGAGCAGTACTTC
TRBV29-1	.	TRBD1	TRBJ2-7	CSARGQGHYEQYF	TGCAGCGCGAGGGGACAGGGTCACTACGAGCAGTACTTC
TRBV7-9	.	.	TRBJ1-4	CASSLVTSEKLFF	TGTGCCAGCAGCTTAGTAACTTCGGAAAAACTGTTTTTT
TRBV12-5	once	.	TRBJ2-2	CASGLRPGGELFF	TGTGCTAGTGGTTTGAGGCCGGGCGGGGAGCTGTTTTTT
TRBV6-1	few	TRBD1	TRBJ1-4	CASSERWNRGPTNEKLFF	TGTGCCAGCAGTGAACGGTGGAACAGGGGGCCAACTAATGAAAAACTGTTTTTT
TRBV9	.	.	TRBJ1-5	CASSRTGNNQPQHF	TGTGCCAGCAGCAGGACGGGGAACAATCAGCCCCAGCATTTT
TRBV5-1	.	.	TRBJ2-1	CASSLDRSNEQFF	TGCGCCAGCAGCTTGGACAGATCCAATGAGCAGTTCTTC
TRBV7-3	.	.	TRBJ2-2	CASSSRQTGELFF	TGTGCCAGCAGCTCCCGGCAGACCGGGGAGCTGTTTTTT
TRBV5-1	once	.	TRBJ2-3	CASSAGAGRRDTQYF	TGCGCCAGCAGCGCGGGGGCAGGGAGAAGAGATACGCAGTATTTT
TRBV28	.	TRBD2	TRBJ2-1	CASRPETSGRANEQFF	TGTGCCAGCAGGCCGGAGACTAGCGGGAGGGCGAATGAGCAGTTCTTC
TRBV7-2	.	.	TRBJ2-6	CASSASSTGANVLTF	TGTGCCAGCAGCGCCAGTAGCACTGGGGCCAACGTCCTGACTTTC
TRBV30	.	.	TRBJ2-1	CASGLYNEQFF	TGTGCCTCGGGTCTTTACAATGAGCAGTTCTTC
TRBV29-1	.	.	TRBJ2-5	CSSGPTETQYF	TGCAGCTCGGGCCCTACAGAGACCCAGTACTTC
TRBV29-1	.	TRBD1	TRBJ2-6	CSAMGTGSSGANVLTF	TGCAGCGCCATGGGGACAGGCTCCTCTGGGGCCAACGTCCTGACTTTC
TRBV25-1	.	.	TRBJ2-7	CASSVSPGQAYEQYF	TGTGCCAGCAGTGTATCCCCGGGTCAGGCCTACGAGCAGTACTTC
TRBV28	few	TRBD2	TRBJ2-5	CASRPGGAKETQYF	TGTGCCAGCAGGCCCGGGGGGGCGAAAGAGACCCAGTACTTC
TRBV28	.	.	TRBJ1-4	CASSLSQGSEKLFF	TGTGCCAGCAGTTTATCCCAGGGATCTGAAAAACTGTTTTTT
TRBV5-6	.	.	TRBJ1-2	CASSIRQVVNYGYTF	TGTGCCAGCAGCATACGACAGGTGGTAAACTATGGCTACACCTTC
TRBV11-3	.	.	TRBJ2-1	CASSLAGVTYNEQFF	TGTGCCAGCAGCTTAGCGGGAGTAACTTACAATGAGCAGTTCTTC
TRBV29-1	once	.	TRBJ2-1	CSVDVLQTGYTYNEQFF	TGCAGCGTTGACGTTCTCCAGACAGGCTATACCTACAATGAGCAGTTCTTC
TRBV2	.	.	TRBJ2-3	CASSGGRGGADTQYF	TGTGCCAGCAGTGGAGGAAGGGGTGGCGCAGATACGCAGTATTTT
TRBV5-5	few	TRBD1	TRBJ1-4	CASSRLGQRDEKLFF	TGTGCCAGCAGCCGGCTGGGACAGAGGGATGAAAAACTGTTTTTT
TRBV7-6	.	.	TRBJ2-5	CASSLAGWGGETQYF	TGTGCCAGCAGCTTAGCAGGCTGGGGTGGGGAGACCCAGTACTTC
TRBV6-5	once	.	TRBJ2-1	CASSPRLEPDNEQFF	TGTGCCAGCAGCCCTAGACTAGAGCCCGACAATGAGCAGTTCTTC
TRBV28	.	TRBD1	TRBJ2-3	CASSPDRGKDTQYF	TGTGCCAGCAGTCCCGACAGGGGGAAAGATACGCAGTATTTT
TRBV11-3	.	TRBD1	TRBJ1-4	CASSPSGTGGEKLFF	TGTGCCAGCAGCCCGTCCGGGACAGGGGGAGAAAAACTGTTTTTT
TRBV7-7	.	TRBD2	TRBJ2-2	CASSSGLAPVGELFF	TGTGCCAGCAGCTCGGGACTAGCTCCGGTCGGGGAGCTGTTTTTT
TRBV5-1	few	.	TRBJ2-5	CASSGWGRRETQYF	TGCGCCAGCAGCGGCTGGGGGCGCCGGGAGACCCAGTACTTC
TRBV28	.	TRBD2	TRBJ2-3	CASQSRRETTDTQYF	TGTGCCAGCCAAAGTCGGCGGGAGACTACAGATACGCAGTATTTT
TRBV9	.	.	TRBJ2-5	CASSPDPGLGSGTQYF	TGTGCCAGCAGCCCCGACCCGGGGCTGGGTAGCGGGACCCAGTACTTC
TRBV10-3	.	TRBD2	TRBJ2-3	CAIREGLAGVTDTQYF	TGTGCCATCAGGGAGGGACTAGCGGGAGTTACAGATACGCAGTATTTT
TRBV15	.	TRBD2	TRBJ2-5	CATSRDSSGRETQYF	TGTGCCACCAGCAGAGATTCTAGCGGGAGAGAGACCCAGTACTTC
TRBV6-1	.	.	TRBJ1-1	CASSEAERTGRWAFF	TGTGCCAGCAGTGAAGCGGAGCGGACTGGTCGGTGGGCTTTCTTT
TRBV7-8	.	.	TRBJ1-1	CASSEMGAEAFF	TGTGCCAGCAGCGAGATGGGGGCTGAAGCTTTCTTT
TRBV5-1	.	.	TRBJ2-5	CASSSGTRQETQYF	TGCGCCAGCAGCTCCGGGACTCGACAAGAGACCCAGTACTTC
TRBV27	many	TRBD1	TRBJ2-7	CASSWGQTYEQYF	TGTGCCAGCAGTTGGGGACAGACCTACGAGCAGTACTTC
TRBV2	.	.	TRBJ2-5	CASTFWGAEETQYF	TGTGCCAGCACCTTCTGGGGGGCCGAAGAGACCCAGTACTTC
TRBV7-3	once	TRBD1	TRBJ2-1	CASSPTRDRGDNEQFF	TGTGCCAGCAGCCCAACCCGGGACAGGGGCGACAATGAGCAGTTCTTC
TRBV6-6	.	.	TRBJ1-2	CASSYTGGGYGYTF	TGTGCCAGCAGTTACACCGGGGGCGGCTATGGCTACACCTTC
TRBV5-1	.	.	TRBJ1-3	CASSLAGAISGNTIYF	TGCGCCAGCAGCTTGGCCGGGGCGATCTCTGGAAACACCATATATTTT
TRBV7-9	.	TRBD1	TRBJ2-1	CASSLVRQGYSYNEQFF	TGTGCCAGCAGCTTAGTCCGACAGGGCTACTCCTACAATGAGCAGTTCTTC
TRBV5-4	.	TRBD2	TRBJ2-1	CASSGSTSGQYNEQFF	TGTGCCAGCAGCGGATCGACTAGCGGGCAATACAATGAGCAGTTCTTC
TRBV6-6	few	.	TRBJ1-3	CASSDAGNTIYF	TGTGCCAGCAGTGATGCTGGAAACACCATATATTTT
TRBV30	.	.	TRBJ2-5	CAWTGQPQETQYF	TGTGCCTGGACAGGACAGCCCCAAGAGACCCAGTACTTC
TRBV6-1	.	.	TRBJ2-7	CASSTTRTGGHEQYF	TGTGCCAGCAGTACCACTCGCACGGGGGGCCACGAGCAGTACTTC
TRBV5-4	.	.	TRBJ2-2	CASSLSSSTGELFF	TGTGCCAGCAGCTTAAGTAGTAGCACCGGGGAGCTGTTTTTT
TRBV27	.	TRBD1	TRBJ1-5	CASSQTGGNQPQHF	TGTGCCAGCAGTCAGACAGGGGGCAATCAGCCCCAGCATTTT
TRBV2	.	.	TRBJ2-3	CASNKQSGSDTQYF	TGTGCCAGCAATAAGCAGAGCGGGTCAGATACGCAGTATTTT
TRBV19	.	.	TRBJ2-2	CASRPTRRLTGELFF	TGTGCCAGTAGGCCGACTAGAAGATTGACCGGGGAGCTGTTTTTT
TRBV30	.	.	TRBJ2-5	CAWSVLGLQETQYF	TGTGCCTGGAGTGTATTAGGCCTCCAAGAGACCCAGTACTTC
TRBV28	.	TRBD1	TRBJ1-2	CASRQGANYGYTF	TGTGCCAGCAGACAGGGGGCGAACTATGGCTACACCTTC
TRBV7-6	few	TRBD1	TRBJ2-1	CASSQTGGVYNEQFF	TGTGCCAGCAGCCAGACAGGGGGTGTATACAATGAGCAGTTCTTC
TRBV19	.	.	TRBJ2-2	CASSIWANTGELFF	TGTGCCAGTAGTATCTGGGCGAACACCGGGGAGCTGTTTTTT